The 18 T cell receptor beta chains listed next were all sequenced from one sample in a study of T cell responses to AZD1222 COVID-19 vaccine. Repertoires were generated with immunoSEQ multiplex PCR, while TCRdb's copy carries only in-frame clones and drops some. Of some 86,000 clones in the sample, over 75% were seen once. The sample here was peripheral blood, taken on day 0 of AZD1222 vaccination. Source of these receptors: an adult in good health.

The chain carries TRBV28 and TRBJ1-4, with D perhaps matching TRBD1 (5 bases). This CDR3 has 15 residues. The germline V gene has CDR1 MDHEN and CDR2 SYDVKM. The V and J ends lost 4 bases and 0 bases respectively, with 9 bases between them. Here the CDR3 DNA reads TGTGCCAGCAGTTCAGGGTCAGCAACTAATGAAAAACTGTTTTTT. Its protein is CASSSGSATNEKLFF.

The gene calls are TRBV11-2 and TRBJ2-1; TRBD2 agrees at 12 bases. The ends lost 1 base at V and 6 bases at J; junction bases unmatched: 4. The CDR3 extends over 16 amino acids. Germline values: CDR1 SGHAT, CDR2 FQNNGV. CDR3 region: CASSLGPSGRANEQFF. CDR3 nucleotide sequence: TGTGCCAGCAGCTTAGGCCCTAGCGGGAGGGCCAATGAGCAGTTCTTC.

Here the CDR3 DNA reads TGTGCCAGCTCGACAGACAAAGCAACTAATGAAAAACTGTTTTTT. This gives the protein CASSTDKATNEKLFF. This chain uses TRBV18 with TRBJ1-4; tentative D call: TRBD1 (5 bases). V lost 6 bases to trimming and J lost 0 bases, with 11 bases between them. Germline V gene lookup returns CDR1 KGHSH and CDR2 LQKENI. CDR3 size: 15 residues.

This clone has only one observation. This rearrangement joins TRBV5-4 to TRBJ2-2; 8 nucleotides line up with TRBD1. V lost 1 base, J lost 5 bases, and 4 bases stayed unmatched. From germline, CDR1 is SGHNT and CDR2 YYREEE (reference sequence). The CDR3 is made up of 15 amino acids. CDR3 in DNA: TGTGCCAGCAGCTTGATGCAGGGGGCTACCGGGGAGCTGTTTTTT. It codes for CASSLMQGATGELFF.

The V call is TRBV5-1, the J call TRBJ2-3; 7 nucleotides align to TRBD1. CDR3 length equals 15 residues. In germline, CDR1 is SGHRS, CDR2 YFSETQ. Trimming cost V 1 base and J 0 bases; bases outside gene matches: 2. This CDR3 is CASSLRGGSTDTQYF. The CDR3, as DNA: TGCGCCAGCAGCTTGCGAGGGGGCAGCACAGATACGCAGTATTTT.

This sequence joins TRBV6-5 and TRBJ1-6; a possible D gene is TRBD1 (6 bases). From germline, CDR1 is MNHEY and CDR2 SVGAGI. V lost 10 bases and J 9 bases, leaving 16 bases between the germline ends. This CDR3 comprises 13 residues. The CDR3 nucleotides read TGTGCCACGTCTGGGGGGGGCGGTTCACCCCTCCACTTT. Translation: CATSGGGGSPLHF.

J is TRBJ2-1 and V is TRBV10-3; D uncertain. Trimming left V 4 bases short and J 1 base short, with 5 bases between. This CDR3 region has 13 residues. Germline CDR1 is ENHRY and CDR2 is SYGVKD. CDR3 residues: CAISGPSYNEQFF. In DNA, the CDR3 is TGTGCCATCAGTGGGCCTTCCTACAATGAGCAGTTCTTC.

This CDR3 is CASSGTVNTEAFF. DNA for the CDR3: TGTGCCAGCAGCGGGACAGTGAACACTGAAGCTTTCTTT. This chain joins TRBV5-5 and TRBJ1-1; 7 nucleotides line up with TRBD1. The CDR3 has 13 amino acids. V lost 4 bases and J lost 0; bases outside the gene matches: 0. In germline, CDR1 is SGHKS, CDR2 YYEKEE (reference sequence).

V and J are TRBV5-5 and TRBJ1-6; TRBD1 aligns across 7 bases. Germline V gene lookup returns CDR1 SGHKS and CDR2 YYEKEE (reference sequence). This CDR3 has 15 residues. The ends lost 1 base at V and 9 bases at J; junction bases unmatched: 7. In DNA, the CDR3 is TGTGCCAGCAGCTTGTTAGGAGGGGGCAGTTCACCCCTCCACTTT. It encodes CASSLLGGGSSPLHF. The entire variable domain, with the rest obtained from reference TRBV5-5 and TRBJ1-6, is as follows: DAGVTQSPTHLIKTRGQQVTLRCSPISGHKSVSWYQQVLGQGPQFIFQYYEKEERGRGNFPDRFSARQFPNYSSELNVNALLLGDSALYLCASSLLGGGSSPLHFGNGTRLTVT.

The V gene is TRBV7-6, the J gene TRBJ1-6; TRBD1 agrees at 11 bases. CDR1 is SGHVS, CDR2 FNYEAQ, per germline. J gave up 9 bases and V 5 bases, and 3 bases lay outside the gene matches. The CDR3 runs 14 residues. The CDR3 DNA reads as TGTGCCAGCAGCCCAGGGACAGGGGGTTCACCCCTCCACTTT. This translates into CASSPGTGGSPLHF. The variable domain in full, completed from reference TRBV7-6 and TRBJ1-6, reads GAGVSQSPRYKVTKRGQDVALRCDPISGHVSLYWYRQALGQGPEFLTYFNYEAQQDKSGLPNDRFSAERPEGSISTLTIQRTEQRDSAMYRCASSPGTGGSPLHFGNGTRLTVT.

The V gene is TRBV2, the J gene TRBJ1-3; 8 bases map to TRBD1. The V segment lost 6 bases and the J segment 3 bases; nucleotides outside the gene matches: 4. CDR1 is SNHLY and CDR2 is FYNNEI in the germline V gene. This CDR3 comprises 14 residues. CDR3 sequence reads: CASRTGVVGNTIYF. The CDR3 nucleotides are TGTGCCAGCAGGACAGGGGTGGTTGGAAACACCATATATTTT.

This chain joins TRBV5-5 and TRBJ2-2, with D maybe TRBD2 (5 bases). CDR1 and CDR2 (germline): SGHKS, YYEKEE (reference sequence). This CDR3 contains 14 residues. Deletions cut 5 bases from V and 1 base from J, with 9 bases between. As DNA, the CDR3 is TGTGCCAGCAGTCGACTACTGAACACCGGGGAGCTGTTTTTT. Translating gives CASSRLLNTGELFF.

This clone showed up just once. The chain recombines TRBV18 with TRBJ1-2; 8 bases are shared with TRBD1. This CDR3 has 17 residues. The V gene end was trimmed by 1 base and the J gene end by 4 bases; junction bases not matched to a gene: 11. The germline V gene has CDR1 KGHSH and CDR2 LQKENI. The CDR3 DNA sequence: TGTGCCAGCTCACCACGACAGGGGATCGGTTTGGGCTATGGCTACACCTTC. Translated: CASSPRQGIGLGYGYTF.

This chain links TRBV6-5 with TRBJ2-1; D possibly corresponds to TRBD2 (6 bases). V lost 2 bases, J lost 9 bases, and 8 bases lay in between. Germline-derived CDR1 and CDR2 are MNHEY and SVGAGI. The CDR3 spans 12 residues. The DNA of the CDR3 is TGTGCCAGCAGTTACGGGCGGGGTGAGCAGTTCTTC. It is translated as CASSYGRGEQFF.

The J gene is TRBJ2-5, the V gene TRBV7-2; the D gene is possibly TRBD2 (6 bases). Deletions cut 0 bases from V and 5 bases from J, with 13 bases between. The V gene's germline CDR1 is SGHTA and CDR2 FQGNSA. This CDR3 spans 15 amino acids. The CDR3 is CASSLARLGAETQYF. The CDR3 region has the DNA TGTGCCAGCAGCTTAGCGAGACTAGGGGCGGAGACCCAGTACTTC. Full variable domain (missing parts from reference TRBV7-2 and TRBJ2-5): GAGVSQSPSNKVTEKGKDVELRCDPISGHTALYWYRQSLGQGLEFLIYFQGNSAPDKSGLPSDRFSAERTGGSVSTLTIQRTQQEDSAVYLCASSLARLGAETQYFGPGTRLLVL.

J is TRBJ1-2 and V is TRBV2; D ambiguous. The V and J ends lost 2 bases and 8 bases respectively, with 9 bases between them. This CDR3 contains 12 residues. Per germline, CDR1 SNHLY and CDR2 FYNNEI. CDR3: CASSESLRGYTF. CDR3 sequence (DNA): TGTGCCAGCAGTGAATCTTTGAGGGGCTACACCTTC.

The genes are TRBV6-1 and TRBJ2-4; 8 bases match TRBD2. V shed 2 bases and J 0 bases; nucleotides not matched to a gene: 12. The germline gives CDR1 MNHNS, CDR2 SASEGT. The CDR3 totals 19 residues. CDR3: CASSERAGRGVIAKNIQYF. CDR3 DNA sequence: TGTGCCAGCAGTGAAAGGGCAGGGCGGGGGGTTATAGCCAAAAACATTCAGTACTTC.

The genes are TRBV10-3 and TRBJ2-7; D may be TRBD2 (6 bases). V was trimmed by 1 base and J by 6 bases, leaving 13 bases between them. CDR1 is ENHRY, CDR2 SYGVKD, per germline. This CDR3 is 14 amino acids long. This chain's CDR3 is CAISEWGEESEQYF. The CDR3 region has the DNA TGTGCCATCAGTGAGTGGGGGGAGGAAAGCGAGCAGTACTTC.